This TCR beta chain emerged from a study of PD-1 blockade in classical Hodgkin lymphoma (dated by TCRdb to the early 2020s). The study in broad terms: Nivolumab dosing was 3 mg/kg intravenously every 2 weeks, continuing until either disease progression or unacceptable toxicity. A peripheral blood immune signature of response to PD-1 blockade in classical Hodgkin lymphoma was defined using TCR beta sequencing and CyTOF. General findings and caveats noted by the study authors: The study was limited to a single clinical trial cohort, and causes of repertoire differences, possibly disease activity or prior therapy, remained undefined. By C4D1, a significant rise was seen in CD4+ TCR diversity but not in CD8+ TCR diversity (p=0.0027 vs p=0.16), and the rise was most apparent among complete responders (p=0.02). Baseline TCR diversity was reported to be lower in newly diagnosed patients than in healthy donors, and even lower in relapsed/refractory patients. Trial patients with a complete response had baseline diversity similar to that of newly diagnosed patients, while partial responders and progressors had significantly lower diversity. Lower diversity was observed in patients in whom nivolumab was started less than 1 year after ASCT, and these patients were excluded from later analyses so that confounding by immune reconstitution would be avoided.

On this clone itself: The clone's antigen remains unknown. No per-base quality is available; no much larger clone lies one base away.

The CDR3 starts with the cysteine, ends with the phenylalanine, and has 15 residues. The sequence is cut down to CDR3 DNA, 45 bases in frame from base 1. CDR1 is given as KGHSH and CDR2 as LQKENI, both from the germline V gene. Trimming removed 3 bases from V and 5 bases from J; the gene matches leave 4 bases unexplained. The Qiagen DNeasy kit was used to extract genomic DNA from unsorted PBMCs and from the negatively selected CD4+ and CD8+ fractions. Amplification of TCR beta CDR3 regions was done by immunoSEQ multiplex PCR with primers that anneal to V and J segments. Amplification bias was minimized using a synthetic immune receptor repertoire, and residual bias was removed computationally after sequencing. For the original study's pipeline: Repertoire diversity was quantified as the Shannon entropy index using custom Python scripts. Unsorted, CD4+ and CD8+ repertoires were examined separately, except in combined analyses, for which CD4+ and CD8+ sequences were merged in silico. A clone counted as expanded when the clone's frequency after treatment rose at least 2-fold relative to C1D1, and clones undetected at baseline were given a pseudocount of 0.5. Clones with 0 or 1 copy at C1D1 were defined as singleton clones, while clones with 2 or more copies were defined as non-singleton clones. By matching protein sequences in sorted samples from the same patient, clones expanded in unsorted samples were annotated as CD4+, CD8+ or unknown. Wilcoxon tests on paired samples were used to test diversity changes from C1D1 to C4D1. The clones in this table, taken by TCRdb from immuneACCESS, are in-frame only. Not every clone is retained; where verified, under half of the shortfall comes from an unresolved V gene, and the cause of the rest is unknown. V, J and clone size are those of that table, while D and trimming were read from the DNA. This sample lists about 26,000 clones; around 64% were detected once. 12% of the sample belongs to the ten largest clones.

The time point tag for this specimen amounts to: cycle 2 day 1 (C2D1) of nivolumab. Every trial patient had relapsed after autologous stem cell transplantation, and cohorts A, B and C differed in prior brentuximab vedotin exposure. The trial cohort comprised some 60 patients with relapsed/refractory classical Hodgkin lymphoma whose best overall responses were complete response, partial response or progressive disease. In the multi-cohort phase II CheckMate 205 trial, trial patients received single-agent nivolumab. An independent review committee assessed best overall response by applying the 2007 International Working Group response criteria. Trial PBMCs were collected immediately before nivolumab initiation (C1D1) and during therapy at cycle 2 day 1 and cycle 4 day 1. After peripheral blood was drawn into 8 mL Vacutainer Cell Preparation Tubes, PBMCs were isolated by centrifugation and then cryopreserved.

Here the sequenced sample was peripheral blood mononuclear cells (PBMCs), taken before the second cycle of nivolumab. The chain links TRBV18 with TRBJ2-1; the central 10 bases match TRBD1. The receptor was isolated from a human donor with classical Hodgkin lymphoma. The CDR3: CASSPGQGNHNEQFF. At the DNA level, the sequence is TGTGCCAGCTCACCGGGACAGGGGAATCACAATGAGCAGTTCTTC. With the rest looked up from the reference TRBV18 and TRBJ2-1 genes rather than sequenced, the full variable domain is NAGVMQNPRHLVRRRGQEARLRCSPMKGHSHVYWYRQLPEEGLKFMVYLQKENIIDESGMPKERFSAEFPKEGPSILRIQQVVRGDSAAYFCASSPGQGNHNEQFFGPGTRLTVL.